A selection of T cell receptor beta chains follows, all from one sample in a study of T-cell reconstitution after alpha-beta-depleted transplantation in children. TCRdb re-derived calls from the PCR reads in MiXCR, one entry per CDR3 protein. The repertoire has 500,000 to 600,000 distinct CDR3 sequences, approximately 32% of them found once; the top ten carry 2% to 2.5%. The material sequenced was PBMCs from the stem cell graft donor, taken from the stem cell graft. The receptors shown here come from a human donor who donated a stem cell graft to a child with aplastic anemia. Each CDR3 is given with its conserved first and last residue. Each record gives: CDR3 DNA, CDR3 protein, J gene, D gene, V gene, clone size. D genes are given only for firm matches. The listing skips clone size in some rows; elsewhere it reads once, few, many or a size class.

DNA: TGTGCCAGTAGTATTGTGTACAATGAGCAGTTCTTC; CDR3: CASSIVYNEQFF; J: TRBJ2-1; D: -; V: TRBV19; size: few
DNA: TGTGCCTGGAGTGTACGGGGAGTGGGCTATGGCTACACCTTC; CDR3: CAWSVRGVGYGYTF; J: TRBJ1-2; D: -; V: TRBV30; size: -
DNA: TGTGCCAGCAGTGAATGGGGGACGGGGGATCAGCCCCAGCATTTT; CDR3: CASSEWGTGDQPQHF; J: TRBJ1-5; D: -; V: TRBV2; size: -
DNA: TGTGCCTGGAGTATTAGCGGGACGAGCACAGATACGCAGTATTTT; CDR3: CAWSISGTSTDTQYF; J: TRBJ2-3; D: TRBD2; V: TRBV30; size: -
DNA: TGCGCCAGCAGCTTTTCGAACCCGCGCATGAACACTGAAGCTTTCTTT; CDR3: CASSFSNPRMNTEAFF; J: TRBJ1-1; D: -; V: TRBV5-1; size: few
DNA: TGTGCCAGCAGAGGGGGAGTCGGCACAGATACGCAGTATTTT; CDR3: CASRGGVGTDTQYF; J: TRBJ2-3; D: -; V: TRBV9; size: -
DNA: TGTGCCAGCAGTGACCTACGGACTCCGCGGATAACGAGCTCCTACAATGAGCAGTTCTTC; CDR3: CASSDLRTPRITSSYNEQFF; J: TRBJ2-1; D: -; V: TRBV2; size: -
DNA: TGCGCCAGCAGCGCGATGGGGATTGAGCAGTTCTTC; CDR3: CASSAMGIEQFF; J: TRBJ2-1; D: -; V: TRBV5-1; size: -
DNA: TGTGCCAGCAGGCCTTCTAGCGGAAGTTACAATGAGCAGTTCTTC; CDR3: CASRPSSGSYNEQFF; J: TRBJ2-1; D: TRBD2; V: TRBV5-4; size: -
DNA: TGTGCCAGCAGCCGCGGGACTGGGGATGGCGGGGAGCTGTTTTTT; CDR3: CASSRGTGDGGELFF; J: TRBJ2-2; D: -; V: TRBV7-9; size: -
DNA: TGCAGTGCTGAAGACAGTCCGGGCTACACCTTC; CDR3: CSAEDSPGYTF; J: TRBJ1-2; D: -; V: TRBV20-1; size: few
DNA: TGCAGCGCCAGGGCAGGGGTTGTAAGCACTGAAGCTTTCTTT; CDR3: CSARAGVVSTEAFF; J: TRBJ1-1; D: -; V: TRBV29-1; size: -
DNA: TGTGCCAGCAAGCTAGCGGGGAAGTACCAAGAGACCCAGTACTTC; CDR3: CASKLAGKYQETQYF; J: TRBJ2-5; D: TRBD2; V: TRBV12-3/TRBV12-4; size: few
DNA: TGCGCCAGCGGTAGTTTCCCCCCCCTAGCGGGACTATCCTACAATGAGCAGTTCTTC; CDR3: CASGSFPPLAGLSYNEQFF; J: TRBJ2-1; D: TRBD2; V: TRBV5-1; size: -
DNA: TGTGCCAGCTCACCAGAACAGGGCTACAATGAGCAGTTCTTC; CDR3: CASSPEQGYNEQFF; J: TRBJ2-1; D: -; V: TRBV18; size: -
DNA: TGTGCCAGTAGTATCGGACAGTCTGAGCAGTACTTC; CDR3: CASSIGQSEQYF; J: TRBJ2-7; D: -; V: TRBV19; size: -
DNA: TGTGCCAGTAGTATTTCCAGCTTCTCTGGGGCCAACGTCCTGACTTTC; CDR3: CASSISSFSGANVLTF; J: TRBJ2-6; D: -; V: TRBV19; size: -
DNA: TGTGCCACCAGTGAAGGACAGGGGTCTTCACCCCTCCACTTT; CDR3: CATSEGQGSSPLHF; J: TRBJ1-6; D: TRBD1; V: TRBV24-1; size: -
DNA: TGCAGTGCGGGACAGGGGGGGATCTCGGCTGAAGCTTTCTTT; CDR3: CSAGQGGISAEAFF; J: TRBJ1-1; D: TRBD1; V: TRBV20-1; size: -
DNA: TGTGCCATCAGTTCGACGGAGCCCTCCTACGAGCAGTACTTC; CDR3: CAISSTEPSYEQYF; J: TRBJ2-7; D: -; V: TRBV10-3; size: -
DNA: TGTGCCAGCAGTCACTCCGGGGCAGGGGGCAAAAACATTCAGTACTTC; CDR3: CASSHSGAGGKNIQYF; J: TRBJ2-4; D: TRBD1; V: TRBV12-3/TRBV12-4; size: -
DNA: TGCAGTGCTGACGACAGACGGTATGGCTACACCTTC; CDR3: CSADDRRYGYTF; J: TRBJ1-2; D: -; V: TRBV20-1; size: few
DNA: TGCGCCAGCAGCCAACAGCGGACTAGCGGGAGCTACAATGAGCAGTTCTTC; CDR3: CASSQQRTSGSYNEQFF; J: TRBJ2-1; D: TRBD2; V: TRBV4-3; size: -
DNA: TGCAGCGGAGCGACAGGGGGCGCATCAGAGACCCAGTACTTC; CDR3: CSGATGGASETQYF; J: TRBJ2-5; D: TRBD1; V: TRBV29-1; size: -
DNA: TGTGCCTGGAGTGTACAGGGATCTCAGCCCCAGCATTTT; CDR3: CAWSVQGSQPQHF; J: TRBJ1-5; D: -; V: TRBV30; size: -
DNA: TGTGCCAGCAGTTACTCGAGCTGGTCTAGCAATCAGCCCCAGCATTTT; CDR3: CASSYSSWSSNQPQHF; J: TRBJ1-5; D: -; V: TRBV6-2/TRBV6-3; size: -
DNA: TGCAGTGCGAGACCGGGACAGGGGTTGGGTACGCAGTATTTT; CDR3: CSARPGQGLGTQYF; J: TRBJ2-3; D: TRBD1; V: TRBV20-1; size: -
DNA: TGCAGTGCTAGATCCCTGACTAGCGGGACGTACGAGCAGTACTTC; CDR3: CSARSLTSGTYEQYF; J: TRBJ2-7; D: TRBD2; V: TRBV20-1; size: -
DNA: TGTGCCTGGAATAAGGGACTAGGAGAACGCAATGAGCAGTTCTTC; CDR3: CAWNKGLGERNEQFF; J: TRBJ2-1; D: TRBD2; V: TRBV30; size: few